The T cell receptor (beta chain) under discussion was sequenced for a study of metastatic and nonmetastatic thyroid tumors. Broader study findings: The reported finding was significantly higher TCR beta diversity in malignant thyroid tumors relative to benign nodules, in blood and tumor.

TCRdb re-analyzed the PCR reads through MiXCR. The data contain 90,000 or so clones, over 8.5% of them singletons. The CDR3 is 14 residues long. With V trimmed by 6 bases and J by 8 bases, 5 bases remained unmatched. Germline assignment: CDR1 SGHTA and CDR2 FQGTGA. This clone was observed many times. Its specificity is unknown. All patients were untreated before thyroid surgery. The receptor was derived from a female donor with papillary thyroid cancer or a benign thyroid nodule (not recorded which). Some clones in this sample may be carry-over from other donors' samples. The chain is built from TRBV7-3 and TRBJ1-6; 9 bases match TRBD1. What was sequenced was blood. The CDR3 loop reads CASSPTGGHSPLHF. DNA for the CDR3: TGTGCCAGCAGTCCAACAGGGGGCCATTCACCCCTCCACTTT. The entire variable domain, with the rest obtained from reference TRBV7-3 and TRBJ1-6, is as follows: GAGVSQTPSNKVTEKGKYVELRCDPISGHTALYWYRQSLGQGPEFLIYFQGTGAADDSGLPNDRFFAVRPEGSVSTLKIQRTERGDSAVYLCASSPTGGHSPLHFGNGTRLTVT.